This TCR beta chain was captured in a study of T-cell reconstitution after alpha-beta-depleted transplantation in children. Study results and limitations: A year post-transplant, T-cell counts and diversity derived mostly from newly produced T cells. Several hundred rapidly expanded clones from non-depleted graft cells reportedly supplied alpha-beta T cells about two months post-transplant. TCRbeta diversity was high at day 60 in some patients (a result of surviving recipient T cells and thymic progenitors).

The germline gives CDR1 DFQATT, CDR2 SNEGSKA (reference sequence). The V gene lost 3 bases and the J gene lost 4 bases, with 15 bases spanning the gap. This CDR3 is 14 amino acids long. This clonotype has more than one count but fewer than ten. The antigen remains unidentified. The TCRbeta library incorporated unique molecular identifiers. TCRdb called the PCR reads again in MiXCR, with one record for every CDR3 protein. The sample has fewer than 550,000 distinct CDR3 sequences; 10% to 12% are singletons. Specimen: PBMCs, mostly from graft donor cells, collected 180 days after TCRalphabeta/CD19-depleted stem cell transplant. The receptor's source is a female patient aged 2-15 years who had a stem cell transplant for aplastic anemia, so the T cells may come from the graft donor. V is TRBV20-1 and J is TRBJ2-5; D is possibly TRBD1 or TRBD2 (5 bases each). CDR3 loop: CSARLPGPRETQYF. In DNA, the CDR3 is TGCAGTGCTAGGCTTCCGGGACCCAGAGAGACCCAGTACTTC.